The T cell receptor beta chain under discussion was sequenced for a study of CD8 T cells in Susac syndrome. cDNA came from roughly 0.53 to 1 ug RNA primed by random hexamers. TCRdb independently ran MiXCR on the immunoSEQ multiplex PCR reads; one entry per CDR3 protein. The data show roughly 52,000 distinct CDR3 sequences, around 95% seen once. Sequencing of TCR beta drew on CD8+ and CD4+ T cells from blood. CDR3 length equals 11 residues. Germline V gene lookup returns CDR1 GTSNPN and CDR2 SVGIG (reference sequence). Trimming left V 2 bases short and J 6 bases short, with 7 bases between. The chain carries TRBV30 and TRBJ1-2; D is possibly TRBD1 (6 bases). Sequenced material: CD8+ T cells from PBMCs. The TCR comes from a human donor with Susac syndrome. CDR3 protein: CAWSTGNGYTF. The DNA for the CDR3 is TGTGCCTGGAGTACAGGGAATGGCTACACCTTC.